This T cell receptor (beta chain) was sequenced in a study of blood T cell repertoires in COVID-19. Overall study: Sample material is recorded as cDNA or gDNA derived from T cells, B-cell-depleted T cells, or PBMCs.

How the authors handled the data: Quantification of nucleated cells was approximated via reference gene primer amplification. Measured with immunoSEQ multiplex PCR; TCRdb has only the in-frame clones, and not every one. V, J and clone size are taken as reported in that table, and D and trimming were inferred from the DNA itself. The sample carries over 85,000 clones, roughly 84% recorded once. The germline gives CDR1 MNHEY, CDR2 SMNVEV (reference sequence). J gave up 5 bases and V 6 bases, and 4 bases lay outside the gene matches. There are 14 residues in the CDR3. This receptor was identified in a man aged 55-75 years with acute or convalescent COVID-19. Sequencing was carried out using peripheral blood. The V call is TRBV27, the J call TRBJ2-3, with 11 nucleotides matching TRBD2. The CDR3 sequence: CASSSSGGGDTQYF. The CDR3, as DNA: TGTGCCAGCAGCAGTAGCGGGGGGGGAGATACGCAGTATTTT.